This TCR beta chain was found in a study of sequential checkpoint blockade in melanoma. Study as a whole: Randomization was 1:1 between first-line nivolumab→ipilimumab and ipilimumab→nivolumab. Each arm's sequence ended with maintenance nivolumab.

Generated by immunoSEQ multiplex PCR, the TCRdb table keeps only in-frame clones and is missing some. Among around 21,000 clones listed, 80% to 90% were seen once. The CDR3 extends over 14 amino acids. Germline-derived CDR1 and CDR2 are LGHNA and YSLEER. V lost 1 base, J lost 2 bases, and 9 bases lay in between. The treatment denotes: randomized to nivolumab then ipilimumab (arm A) or the reverse (arm B). None of the patients previously received DNA-damaging chemotherapy. Live CD3+CD8+ CD19− CD56− cells were sorted from PBMCs. V is TRBV4-3 and J is TRBJ2-7; D possibly corresponds to TRBD1 (6 bases). This clonotype was obtained from a human donor with melanoma. The sample consisted of CD8+ T cells sorted from blood (inferred from file names), taken from a patient given nivolumab and ipilimumab in sequence. CDR3 sequence (DNA): TGCGCCAGCAGCCAAGCACAGGGACCCTACGAGCAGTACTTC. Its translation: CASSQAQGPYEQYF.